These 20 T cell receptor beta chains came from one sample sequenced in a study of cytomegalovirus exposure and HLA in healthy donors. The PCR made use of 60 Vbeta and 13 Jbeta primers. Generated by immunoSEQ multiplex PCR, the TCRdb table keeps only in-frame clones and is missing some. Counted here are around 150,000 clones, around two thirds occurring once; the ten biggest clones make up approximately 1.3%. The sequencing input was PBMCs. The receptors here all came from a man aged 45-60 years in good health and CMV-seronegative.

This clone was observed a handful of times. The V gene is TRBV6-6, the J gene TRBJ1-1; D is undetermined. CDR1 MNHNY and CDR2 SVGAGI come from the germline V gene (reference sequence). CDR3 length equals 13 residues. Trimming cost V 2 bases and J 7 bases, with 11 bases left between them. The CDR3 loop reads CASSYRRELEAFF. For the CDR3, the DNA is TGTGCCAGCAGTTACCGCCGGGAGCTTGAAGCTTTCTTT.

This chain connects TRBV7-2 to TRBJ1-2; 10 bases fit TRBD1. The CDR3 consists of 14 residues. After removal of 4 bases from V and 6 bases from J, the junction contained 5 bases not matched to a gene. The germline CDR1 and CDR2 sequences are SGHTA and FQGNSA. DNA for the CDR3: TGTGCCAGCAGCTCGGGACAGGGGTTCAATGGCTACACCTTC. Its translation is CASSSGQGFNGYTF. Supplemented by reference TRBV7-2 and TRBJ1-2, the full variable domain reads GAGVSQSPSNKVTEKGKDVELRCDPISGHTALYWYRQSLGQGLEFLIYFQGNSAPDKSGLPSDRFSAERTGGSVSTLTIQRTQQEDSAVYLCASSSGQGFNGYTFGSGTRLTVV.

The CDR3 protein is CATSRDRQAGGHNEQFF. The CDR3 DNA sequence: TGTGCCACCAGCAGAGATCGCCAAGCGGGGGGCCACAATGAGCAGTTCTTC. The genes are TRBV15 and TRBJ2-1, with 9 positions matching TRBD2. This CDR3 comprises 17 residues. CDR1 is LNHNV and CDR2 is YYDKDF in the germline V gene (reference sequence). With 0 bases clipped from V and 5 bases from J, the junction kept 8 bases outside the gene matches.

The chain combines TRBV28 with TRBJ1-2; 10 positions match TRBD1. Germline V gene lookup returns CDR1 MDHEN and CDR2 SYDVKM. The CDR3 is 14 residues long. V lost 6 bases and J lost 4; bases outside the gene matches: 5. Here the CDR3 DNA reads TGTGCCAGCAGGACCGGGACAGGGGTCTATGGCTACACCTTC. This sequence encodes CASRTGTGVYGYTF.

The CDR3 protein is CASIGGSEGYTF. CDR3 in DNA: TGTGCCAGCATCGGGGGGAGTGAGGGCTACACCTTC. J is TRBJ1-2 and V is TRBV7-9, with a possible D match to TRBD1 (5 bases). Deletions cut 7 bases from V and 8 bases from J, with 14 bases between. This CDR3 comprises 12 residues. Germline assignment: CDR1 SEHNR and CDR2 FQNEAQ (reference sequence).

This clone has just one count. V is TRBV5-1 and J is TRBJ1-1, with 8 bases fitting TRBD1. The trim removed 3 bases at V and 1 base at J, leaving 8 bases unmatched. This CDR3 is built from 16 residues. Looked up from germline, CDR1 is SGHRS and CDR2 is YFSETQ. CDR3 nucleotide sequence: TGCGCCAGCAGCTACCTAGGACAGGGAAGGAACACTGAAGCTTTCTTT. As protein: CASSYLGQGRNTEAFF.

The V gene is TRBV25-1, the J gene TRBJ1-1; possible D gene TRBD1, 6 bases. Trimming removed 5 bases from V and 4 bases from J, with 14 bases in between. Germline CDR1 MGHDK, CDR2 SYGVNS. This CDR3 has 14 amino acids. The CDR3 here is CASSLPGESTEAFF. DNA of the CDR3: TGTGCCAGCAGTCTTCCAGGGGAGAGCACTGAAGCTTTCTTT.

This chain links TRBV18 with TRBJ2-7, with TRBD1 matching 9 bases. Germline CDR1 is KGHSH and CDR2 is LQKENI. The length of the CDR3 is 14 residues. V shed 5 bases and J 6 bases; nucleotides not matched to a gene: 8. CDR3 in DNA: TGTGCCAGCTCATCTCGGACAGGGGAGGGCGAGCAGTACTTC. Translated: CASSSRTGEGEQYF.

The table lists this clone with a few counts. V and J are TRBV7-8 and TRBJ2-3, with D unclear. The CDR3 covers 14 residues. Trimming stripped 4 bases from V and 0 bases from J, with 8 bases between. Germline values: CDR1 SGHVS, CDR2 FQNEAQ. The CDR3 DNA is TGTGCCAGCAGCTCCCGAGGCAGCACAGATACGCAGTATTTT. Residues: CASSSRGSTDTQYF.

The rearrangement links TRBV10-3 to TRBJ2-1; 10 bases line up with TRBD2. V trimming: 6 bases; J trimming: 5 bases; junction bases outside the gene matches: 7. This CDR3 is 15 amino acids long. Germline CDR1 and CDR2: ENHRY and SYGVKD. CDR3 coding DNA: TGTGCCATCAGCCAGCTAGCGGGGGCCCACAATGAGCAGTTCTTC. It is translated as CAISQLAGAHNEQFF.

The J gene is TRBJ1-1, the V gene TRBV6-1; 8 bases align to TRBD1. Germline CDR1 is MNHNS and CDR2 is SASEGT. V trimming: 5 bases; J trimming: 11 bases; junction bases outside the gene matches: 1. The CDR3 has 10 residues. In DNA, the CDR3 is TGTGCCAGCAGTCGGACAGGGGCTTTCTTT. This translates into CASSRTGAFF.

There are a few counts of this clone. The chain is built from TRBV6-4 and TRBJ1-5; D is unclear. This CDR3 region has 14 residues. V was clipped by 2 bases and J by 6 bases, with 11 bases between them. Germline V gene sequence: CDR1 MRHNA, CDR2 SNTAGT. The CDR3 reads CASSDRAGGQPQHF. The CDR3 DNA is TGTGCCAGCAGTGACAGGGCGGGTGGTCAGCCCCAGCATTTT.

V gene TRBV7-2 combines with J gene TRBJ1-4; TRBD1 aligns across 7 bases. The CDR3 runs 15 residues. Trimming took 5 bases from V and 8 from J; bases not matched to a gene: 11. Germline V gives CDR1 SGHTA, CDR2 FQGNSA. The CDR3 region is CASSPQGTVPEKLFF. The CDR3 nucleotides read TGTGCCAGCAGCCCCCAGGGGACAGTCCCCGAAAAACTGTTTTTT.

The chain couples TRBV11-2 to TRBJ1-5; D gene uncertain. Trimming left V 5 bases short and J 9 bases short, with 11 bases between. The germline CDR1 and CDR2 sequences are SGHAT and FQNNGV. The CDR3 totals 12 residues. The CDR3 sequence is CASSLERGPQHF. DNA of the CDR3: TGTGCCAGCAGCCTGGAGCGAGGGCCCCAGCATTTT.

J is TRBJ2-3 and V is TRBV4-2; possible D gene TRBD2, 6 bases. The CDR3 is made up of 16 amino acids. The germline V gene has CDR1 LGHNA and CDR2 YNFKEQ. V was trimmed by 1 base and J by 2 bases, leaving 13 bases between them. CDR3 nucleotide sequence: TGTGCCAGCAGCCAAGGGGTGGGGGGTTACACAGATACGCAGTATTTT. This gives the protein CASSQGVGGYTDTQYF.

The genes are TRBV11-2 and TRBJ2-3; the D is unclear. The germline V and J ends were trimmed by 2 bases and 0 bases, with 12 bases remaining between them. The CDR3 length is 16 residues. Germline CDR1 and CDR2: SGHAT and FQNNGV. The CDR3, as DNA: TGTGCCAGCAGCTTACCCTCACTGGTTAGCACAGATACGCAGTATTTT. Translated, it gives CASSLPSLVSTDTQYF.

CDR3 loop: CARSCRVPPDTQYF. CDR3 DNA sequence: TGTGCCAGAAGCTGCAGGGTTCCCCCAGATACGCAGTATTTT. This sequence joins TRBV5-3 and TRBJ2-3, with a possible D match to TRBD1 (5 bases). TRBV5-3 belongs to the ORF category, with a function that is uncertain. The CDR3 is 14 amino acids. Trimming took off 3 bases at V and 4 bases at J, with 12 bases between the two ends.

V usage is TRBV7-2 and J usage is TRBJ1-4; 9 bases fit TRBD1. V shed 5 bases, J shed 2 bases, and the junction held 9 bases outside the gene matches. CDR1 and CDR2 from the germline V gene are SGHTA and FQGNSA. The CDR3 contains 17 residues. CDR3 amino acids: CASSNPTGGGTNEKLFF. CDR3 nucleotides: TGTGCCAGCAGCAACCCGACAGGGGGAGGGACTAATGAAAAACTGTTTTTT.

CDR3 DNA sequence: TGTGCCAGTAGTATAGTGGACGGGACAGGGGACAATGAGCAGTTCTTC. Translating it yields CASSIVDGTGDNEQFF. The chain joins TRBV19 to TRBJ2-1; 10 nucleotides line up with TRBD1. Germline CDR1 is LNHDA and CDR2 is SQIVND (reference sequence). This CDR3 comprises 16 residues. Trimming took 1 base from V and 5 from J; bases not matched to a gene: 5.

The chain couples TRBV25-1 to TRBJ2-5; possibly TRBD1 for D (6 bases). The tail of the sequence fits TRBJ2-7 better, so the J call may be wrong. The CDR3 loop spans 13 amino acids. Per the germline V gene, CDR1 is MGHDK and CDR2 is SYGVNS. The CDR3 region has the DNA TGTGCCAGCAGTGAGCCACAGGGCTACGAGCAGTACTTC. Protein sequence: CASSEPQGYEQYF.